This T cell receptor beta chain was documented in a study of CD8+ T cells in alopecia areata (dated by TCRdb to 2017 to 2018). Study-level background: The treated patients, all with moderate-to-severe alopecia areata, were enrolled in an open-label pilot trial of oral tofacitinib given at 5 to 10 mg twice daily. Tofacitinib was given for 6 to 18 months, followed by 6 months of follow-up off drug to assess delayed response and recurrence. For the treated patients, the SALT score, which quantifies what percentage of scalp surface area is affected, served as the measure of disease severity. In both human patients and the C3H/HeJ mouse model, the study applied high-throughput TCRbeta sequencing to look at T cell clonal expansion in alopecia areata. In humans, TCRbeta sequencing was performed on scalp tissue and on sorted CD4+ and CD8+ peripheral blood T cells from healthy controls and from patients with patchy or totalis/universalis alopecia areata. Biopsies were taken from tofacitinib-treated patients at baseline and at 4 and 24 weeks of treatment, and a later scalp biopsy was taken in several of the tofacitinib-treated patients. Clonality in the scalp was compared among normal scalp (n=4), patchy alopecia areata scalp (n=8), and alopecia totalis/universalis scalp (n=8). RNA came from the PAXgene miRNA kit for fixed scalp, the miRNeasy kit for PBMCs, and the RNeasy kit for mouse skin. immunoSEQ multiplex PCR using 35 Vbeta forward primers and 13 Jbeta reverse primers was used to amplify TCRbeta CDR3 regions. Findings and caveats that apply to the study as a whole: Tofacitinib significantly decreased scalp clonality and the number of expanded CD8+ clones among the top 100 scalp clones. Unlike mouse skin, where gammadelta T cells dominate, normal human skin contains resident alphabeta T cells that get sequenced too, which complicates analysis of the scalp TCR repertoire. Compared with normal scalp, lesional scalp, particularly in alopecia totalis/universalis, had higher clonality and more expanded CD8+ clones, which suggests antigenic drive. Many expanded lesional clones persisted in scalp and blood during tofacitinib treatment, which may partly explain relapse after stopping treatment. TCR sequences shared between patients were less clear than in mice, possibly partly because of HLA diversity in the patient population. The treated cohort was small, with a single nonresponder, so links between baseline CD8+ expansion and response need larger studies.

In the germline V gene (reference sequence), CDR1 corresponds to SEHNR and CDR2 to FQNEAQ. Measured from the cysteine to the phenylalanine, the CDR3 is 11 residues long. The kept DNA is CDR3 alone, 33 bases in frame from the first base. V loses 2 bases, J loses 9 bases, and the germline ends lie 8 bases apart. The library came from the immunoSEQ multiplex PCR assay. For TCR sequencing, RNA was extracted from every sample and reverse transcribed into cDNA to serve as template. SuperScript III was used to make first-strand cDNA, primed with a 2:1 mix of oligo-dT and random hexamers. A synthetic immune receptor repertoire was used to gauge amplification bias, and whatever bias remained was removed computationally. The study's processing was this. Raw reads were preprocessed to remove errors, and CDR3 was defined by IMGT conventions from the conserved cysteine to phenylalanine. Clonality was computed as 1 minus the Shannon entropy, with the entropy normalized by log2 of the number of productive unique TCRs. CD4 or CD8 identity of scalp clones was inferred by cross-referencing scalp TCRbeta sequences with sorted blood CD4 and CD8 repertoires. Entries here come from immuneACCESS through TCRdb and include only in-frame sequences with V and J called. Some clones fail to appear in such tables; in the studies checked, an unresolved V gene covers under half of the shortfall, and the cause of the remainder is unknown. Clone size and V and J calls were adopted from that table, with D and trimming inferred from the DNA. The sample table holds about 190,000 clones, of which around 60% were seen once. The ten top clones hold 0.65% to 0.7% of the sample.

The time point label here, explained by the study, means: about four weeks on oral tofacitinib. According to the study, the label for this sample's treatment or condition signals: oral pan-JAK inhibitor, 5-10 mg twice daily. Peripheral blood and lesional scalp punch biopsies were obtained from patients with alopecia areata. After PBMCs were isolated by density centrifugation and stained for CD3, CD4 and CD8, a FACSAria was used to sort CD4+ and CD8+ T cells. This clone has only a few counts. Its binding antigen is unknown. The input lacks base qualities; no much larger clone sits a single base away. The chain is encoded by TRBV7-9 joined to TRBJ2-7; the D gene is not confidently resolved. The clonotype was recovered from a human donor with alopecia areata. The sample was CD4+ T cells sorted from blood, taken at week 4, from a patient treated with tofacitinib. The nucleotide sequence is TGTGCCAGCAGCTTAAATAAGGGGCAGTACTTC. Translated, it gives CASSLNKGQYF.